This record looks at one TCR beta chain sequence and its context. Its antigen is currently unknown. Sequenced material consisted of expressed TCRB transcripts (all of the isolated RNA was reverse transcribed). Produced via immunoSEQ multiplex PCR; TCRdb's table is partial and in-frame only. The sample has over 150,000 clones; 10% to 13% are singletons. The sample comes from a study of beta chain features in type 1 diabetes. The CDR3 has 14 amino acids. The germline V gene has CDR1 MNHEY and CDR2 SMNVEV (reference sequence). The ends were cut back, 6 bases at V and 5 bases at J, with 16 bases in the middle. Study-level points and caveats: In all four CD4+ subsets, TCRB CDR3 length was significantly, moderately reduced in type 1 diabetes.

This sequence originates from a man aged 25 to 40 with type 1 diabetes. The rearrangement links TRBV27 to TRBJ2-5; TRBD1 is a possible D gene (6 bases). The specimen was central memory CD4+ T cells from blood. CDR3 protein: CASRKQGLGETQYF. The CDR3 DNA is TGTGCCAGCAGGAAACAGGGATTAGGGGAGACCCAGTACTTC.